This TCR beta chain stems from a study of T-cell reconstitution after alpha-beta-depleted transplantation in children. Broader study findings: When one year had passed after transplant, most T-cell counts and diversity came from newly produced T cells. Reportedly, only several hundred clones from non-depleted graft cells drove alpha-beta T-cell counts at about two months.

As concerns this clonotype: Antigen: not known.

Germline CDR1 SGHRS, CDR2 YFSETQ. The CDR3 covers 17 residues. The V end lost 0 bases, the J end lost 7 bases, and 19 bases lay between the germline ends. Unique molecular identifiers were used in preparing the TCRbeta library. Each CDR3 protein is one row after TCRdb ran MiXCR on the PCR reads. The sample carries hundreds of thousands of distinct CDR3 sequences, roughly 13% recorded once. The V gene is TRBV5-1, the J gene TRBJ2-2; D perhaps matches TRBD2 (5 bases). This sample comprised PBMCs, mostly from graft donor cells, obtained 360 days after TCRalphabeta/CD19-depleted stem cell transplant. The TCR originated in a male patient aged 5 to 17 who had a stem cell transplant for acute myeloid leukemia, so the T cells may come from the graft donor. This chain's CDR3 is CASSLGVRTGVGGELFF. In DNA, the CDR3 is TGCGCCAGCAGCTTGGGAGTCAGGACCGGGGTCGGCGGGGAGCTGTTTTTT.